The 28 T cell receptor beta chains below were found in one sample sequenced in a study of HIV-infected patients and healthy controls. Around 500 ng RNA was reverse transcribed with alpha and beta constant-region primers. Using multiplexing indices, alpha and beta chain libraries were generated apart by chain-specific third strand synthesis. TCRdb passed the 5' RACE reads through MiXCR, listing each CDR3 protein once. Altogether thousands of distinct CDR3 sequences are present, about 22% being singletons, with the ten largest covering about 30%. No cell fractionation was done, so the repertoire covers all unsorted peripheral blood T cells. This material consisted of blood, taken before antiretroviral therapy. The receptors stem from an adult with HIV infection.

This clonotype rates as medium-sized. V gene TRBV6-4 combines with J gene TRBJ2-1; 9 bases are shared with TRBD2. The CDR3 contains 18 residues. Unmatched junction bases numbered 21, after V lost 10 bases and J lost 5 bases. Germline CDR1 reads MRHNA; CDR2 reads SNTAGT. CDR3 sequence (DNA): TGTGCCACCAAAGCGTCTTCCCTTTCGACTAGCGGCGACAATGAGCAGTTCTTC. Translated: CATKASSLSTSGDNEQFF.

By proportion, this clonotype is medium-sized. The chain is built from TRBV18 and TRBJ1-2; 7 bases are a match to TRBD1. The ends lost 10 bases at V and 4 bases at J; junction bases unmatched: 9. Germline V gene lookup returns CDR1 KGHSH and CDR2 LQKENI. This CDR3 region has 13 residues. CDR3 protein: CANAGQSSYGYTF. The CDR3 nucleotides are TGTGCCAACGCGGGACAGTCTTCCTATGGCTACACCTTC. The entire variable domain, with the rest obtained from reference TRBV18 and TRBJ1-2, is as follows: NAGVMQNPRHLVRRRGQEARLRCSPMKGHSHVYWYRQLPEEGLKFMVYLQKENIIDESGMPKERFSAEFPKEGPSILRIQQVVRGDSAAYFCANAGQSSYGYTFGSGTRLTVV.

V is TRBV4-1 and J is TRBJ1-6; D gene uncertain. Germline V gene lookup returns CDR1 MGHRA and CDR2 YSYEKL. The CDR3 spans 17 residues. The V end was cut by 5 bases, the J end by 3 bases, with 17 bases between. The CDR3 region is CASSEDPNSYYNSPLHF. DNA for the CDR3: TGCGCCAGCAGCGAGGACCCAAATAGTTACTATAATTCACCCCTCCACTTT.

This clonotype occurred once. This chain links TRBV7-2 with TRBJ1-1; the D is unclear. The CDR3 is made up of 13 amino acids. CDR1 and CDR2 (germline): SGHTA, FQGNSA. The germline V and J ends were trimmed by 5 bases and 6 bases, with 13 bases remaining between them. The CDR3 DNA follows: TGTGCCAGCAGCCGTGCCCTTGGGCCTGAAGCTTTCTTT. Amino acids: CASSRALGPEAFF. The variable domain in full, completed from reference TRBV7-2 and TRBJ1-1, reads GAGVSQSPSNKVTEKGKDVELRCDPISGHTALYWYRQSLGQGLEFLIYFQGNSAPDKSGLPSDRFSAERTGGSVSTLTIQRTQQEDSAVYLCASSRALGPEAFFGQGTRLTVV.

Regarding this clonotype: A much bigger clone sits one base away, suggesting this may be a read error. This chain connects TRBV27 to TRBJ2-3; weak D call: TRBD1 (5 bases). The CDR3 sequence is 11 residues long. Germline V lookup: CDR1 MNHEY, CDR2 SMNVEV (reference sequence). Trimming cost V 8 bases and J 9 bases, with 12 bases left between them. Written as DNA, the CDR3 is TGTGCCAGCGGATGGGGCAGGACGCAGTATTTT. Translating it yields CASGWGRTQYF.

The V and J genes are TRBV11-2 and TRBJ2-7; 9 bases map to TRBD1. The CDR3 covers 15 residues. Germline V gene data show CDR1 as SGHAT and CDR2 as FQNNGV. The J segment lost 3 bases and the V segment lost 3 bases, leaving 6 bases of the junction unmatched. The CDR3 is CASSFHGTGSYEQYF. The CDR3 nucleotides read TGTGCCAGCAGCTTCCACGGGACAGGGAGCTACGAGCAGTACTTC. The whole variable domain, remainder taken from reference TRBV11-2 and TRBJ2-7, is EAGVAQSPRYKIIEKRQSVAFWCNPISGHATLYWYQQILGQGPKLLIQFQNNGVVDDSQLPKDRFSAERLKGVDSTLKIQPAKLEDSAVYLCASSFHGTGSYEQYFGPGTRLTVT.

By sample share, this clonotype is medium-sized. In nucleotides, the CDR3 is TGTGCCAGCAGTTATACGGGGTTAGGCAATCAGCCCCAGCATTTT. The encoded protein is CASSYTGLGNQPQHF. The chain has TRBV6-2 or TRBV6-3 and TRBJ1-5; D not certain. This CDR3 region has 15 residues. Germline CDR1 MNHEY, CDR2 SVGEGT. The V gene lost 3 bases and the J gene lost 2 bases, with 11 bases spanning the gap.

This clonotype is termed medium-sized. The chain is built from TRBV5-4 and TRBJ2-3; TRBD2 agrees at 13 bases. With 3 bases clipped from V and 2 bases from J, the junction kept 18 bases outside the gene matches. Per the germline V gene, CDR1 is SGHNT and CDR2 is YYREEE (reference sequence). This CDR3 comprises 21 residues. The CDR3 loop reads CASSSRDGIGLAGASTDTQYF. In nucleotides, the CDR3 is TGTGCCAGCAGCTCGCGAGACGGAATCGGACTAGCGGGGGCGTCCACAGATACGCAGTATTTT.

This clonotype is categorized as medium-sized. DNA for the CDR3: TGTGCCAGCAGCTTTTCGACTAGCTACTCCTACGAGCAGTACTTC. Amino acid sequence: CASSFSTSYSYEQYF. The chain links TRBV11-2 to TRBJ2-7; 7 positions match TRBD2. Germline lookup yields CDR1 SGHAT and CDR2 FQNNGV. After removal of 3 bases from V and 0 bases from J, the junction contained 5 bases not matched to a gene. This CDR3 is 15 amino acids long.

This clonotype is classed as medium-sized. The gene calls are TRBV11-2 and TRBJ2-5; 7 nucleotides align to TRBD2. This CDR3 is built from 17 residues. Unmatched junction bases numbered 11, after V lost 0 bases and J lost 4 bases. The germline gives CDR1 SGHAT, CDR2 FQNNGV. CDR3 coding DNA: TGTGCCAGCAGCTTAGATGGGAGGGTTCGGAACTCAGAGACCCAGTACTTC. Translation gives CASSLDGRVRNSETQYF.

This clonotype rates as medium-sized (0.01 to 0.1%). V and J are TRBV18 and TRBJ2-1, with D perhaps given as TRBD1 or TRBD2 (5 bases each). The CDR3 totals 15 residues. Trimming cost V 6 bases and J 7 bases, with 19 bases left between them. CDR1 is KGHSH, CDR2 LQKENI, per germline. The CDR3 here is CASSHPAGTGNEQFF. The DNA of the CDR3 is TGTGCCAGCTCCCACCCGGCAGGGACGGGAAATGAGCAGTTCTTC. Based on the CDR3 plus reference TRBV18 and TRBJ2-1, the full variable domain is NAGVMQNPRHLVRRRGQEARLRCSPMKGHSHVYWYRQLPEEGLKFMVYLQKENIIDESGMPKERFSAEFPKEGPSILRIQQVVRGDSAAYFCASSHPAGTGNEQFFGPGTRLTVL.

V gene TRBV15 combines with J gene TRBJ1-3, with 8 bases fitting TRBD1. V gave up 2 bases and J gave up 2 bases; unmatched junction bases: 2. The germline gives CDR1 LNHNV, CDR2 YYDKDF (reference sequence). This CDR3 spans 15 amino acids. DNA of the CDR3: TGTGCCACCAGCAGAAGGACAGGGACTGGAAACACCATATATTTT. Residues: CATSRRTGTGNTIYF. Complete variable domain (other parts from reference TRBV15 and TRBJ1-3): DAMVIQNPRYQVTQFGKPVTLSCSQTLNHNVMYWYQQKSSQAPKLLFHYYDKDFNNEADTPDNFQSRRPNTSFCFLDIRSPGLGDTAMYLCATSRRTGTGNTIYFGEGSWLTVV.

Within the sample, this clonotype is large. The chain couples TRBV4-1 to TRBJ2-1; D not certain. Germline-derived CDR1 and CDR2 are MGHRA and YSYEKL. Deletions cut 0 bases from V and 10 bases from J, with 10 bases between. The CDR3 extends over 13 amino acids. The CDR3 here is CASSQDLGPEQFF. The CDR3 DNA reads as TGCGCCAGCAGCCAAGATTTAGGGCCAGAGCAGTTCTTC.

V gene TRBV6-1 combines with J gene TRBJ1-5; TRBD1 agrees at 9 bases. Germline CDR1 MNHNS, CDR2 SASEGT. The CDR3 is made up of 18 amino acids. The V segment lost 4 bases and the J segment 0 bases; nucleotides outside the gene matches: 10. DNA for the CDR3: TGTGCCAGCAGTGCCGGGACAGGGAGCGATTATAGCAATCAGCCCCAGCATTTT. Amino acids: CASSAGTGSDYSNQPQHF.

This clonotype is deemed medium-sized (0.01 to 0.1%). The rearrangement joins TRBV7-9 to TRBJ1-2; D gene ambiguous. Trimming took 6 bases from V and 0 from J, leaving 11 bases between them. Germline V lookup: CDR1 SEHNR, CDR2 FQNEAQ (reference sequence). The CDR3 runs to 14 residues. The CDR3 loop is CASRRTTTNYGYTF. CDR3 bases: TGTGCCAGCAGGCGGACCACTACTAACTATGGCTACACCTTC.

This clonotype counts as medium-sized. The chain employs TRBV27 and TRBJ2-5; D is uncertain. Germline V gives CDR1 MNHEY, CDR2 SMNVEV (reference sequence). This CDR3 contains 14 residues. Trimming cost V 2 bases and J 4 bases, with 11 bases left between them. CDR3 in amino acids: CASSLQGNGETQYF. CDR3 sequence (DNA): TGTGCCAGCAGTTTACAAGGAAACGGAGAGACCCAGTACTTC.

The chain carries TRBV12-3 or TRBV12-4 and TRBJ1-1, with 12 bases that match TRBD1. The CDR3 sequence is 15 residues long. Germline trimming cut 6 bases from V and 5 bases from J; bases unmatched to any gene: 7. CDR3 loop: CASSHPGQGATEAFF. The CDR3 DNA is TGTGCCAGCAGCCATCCGGGACAGGGGGCAACTGAAGCTTTCTTT.

By sample fraction, this clonotype is medium-sized. V and J are TRBV20-1 and TRBJ2-1, with D possibly TRBD2 on 5 matching bases. This CDR3 is 13 amino acids long. CDR1 DFQATT and CDR2 SNEGSKA come from the germline V gene (reference sequence). Written as DNA, the CDR3 is TGCCGCCCTTCGGGGAGCTCCTACAATGAGCAGTTCTTC. The encoded protein is CRPSGSSYNEQFF.

This clonotype occurred a few times. The chain recombines TRBV5-1 with TRBJ2-7; D is unresolved. Per germline, CDR1 SGHRS and CDR2 YFSETQ. The germline V and J ends were trimmed by 0 bases and 2 bases, with 6 bases remaining between them. The CDR3 totals 13 residues. Written as DNA, the CDR3 is TGCGCCAGCAGCTTGGGTTCGGCCTACGAGCAGTACTTC. Encoded protein: CASSLGSAYEQYF.

This clonotype was counted only a few times. The chain joins TRBV4-2 to TRBJ1-5; D is perhaps TRBD1 (6 bases). CDR1 and CDR2 (germline): LGHNA, YNFKEQ. Trimming took off 3 bases at V and 0 bases at J, with 15 bases between the two ends. The CDR3 loop spans 17 amino acids. The CDR3 protein is CASSHRDTRYSNQPQHF. CDR3 DNA: TGTGCCAGCAGCCACCGGGACACAAGATATAGCAATCAGCCCCAGCATTTT.

This clonotype qualifies as medium-sized (0.01 to 0.1%). The V call is TRBV11-2, the J call TRBJ2-1; D is ambiguous. The germline gives CDR1 SGHAT, CDR2 FQNNGV. The CDR3 is 14 residues long. V was pared by 3 bases and J by 5 bases, with 11 bases between. The CDR3 spells CASSLIFGNNEQFF. The CDR3, as DNA: TGTGCCAGCAGCTTGATTTTCGGCAACAATGAGCAGTTCTTC. Supplemented by reference TRBV11-2 and TRBJ2-1, the full variable domain reads EAGVAQSPRYKIIEKRQSVAFWCNPISGHATLYWYQQILGQGPKLLIQFQNNGVVDDSQLPKDRFSAERLKGVDSTLKIQPAKLEDSAVYLCASSLIFGNNEQFFGPGTRLTVL.

This clonotype is medium-sized within its sample. The V gene is TRBV7-9, the J gene TRBJ2-7; a weak D match, TRBD2 (7 bases). Germline values: CDR1 SEHNR, CDR2 FQNEAQ (reference sequence). The V and J ends lost 0 bases and 2 bases respectively, with 14 bases between them. The CDR3 is 16 residues long. DNA for the CDR3: TGTGCCAGCAGCTTAGCGTTGGGGGGGCGAACCTACGAGCAGTACTTC. Translated: CASSLALGGRTYEQYF.

By frequency in the sample, this clonotype is medium-sized. The CDR3 loop reads CASSPRLARTDTQYF. CDR3 bases: TGTGCCAGCAGCCCAAGACTAGCGCGCACAGATACGCAGTATTTT. V is TRBV7-6 and J is TRBJ2-3, with TRBD2 identical over 8 bases. This CDR3 is built from 15 residues. The J segment lost 1 base and the V segment lost 5 bases, leaving 5 bases of the junction unmatched. In germline, CDR1 is SGHVS, CDR2 FNYEAQ.

This chain links TRBV19 with TRBJ1-1, with TRBD1 matching 7 bases. The trim removed 6 bases at V and 1 base at J, leaving 17 bases unmatched. Per the germline V gene, CDR1 is LNHDA and CDR2 is SQIVND (reference sequence). The CDR3 spans 18 residues. CDR3 protein: CASSATGPRSNRNTEAFF. The CDR3 DNA follows: TGTGCCAGTAGCGCGACAGGGCCTAGGTCTAACAGGAACACTGAAGCTTTCTTT.

The CDR3 is CASSYTRLNTGELFF. CDR3 nucleotide sequence: TGTGCCAGCAGTTACACCAGACTGAACACCGGGGAGCTGTTTTTT. V is TRBV6-2 or TRBV6-3 and J is TRBJ2-2, with D uncertain. CDR1 is MNHEY and CDR2 is SVGEGT in the germline V gene. V gave up 2 bases and J gave up 1 base, with 8 bases separating them. CDR3 length equals 15 residues.

This chain links TRBV20-1 with TRBJ2-7, with 8 nucleotides matching TRBD2. CDR3 length: 14 amino acids. The ends lost 5 bases at V and 4 bases at J; junction bases unmatched: 10. Germline V gene sequence: CDR1 DFQATT, CDR2 SNEGSKA (reference sequence). The CDR3 loop is CSAYRGVAGYEQYF. The CDR3 DNA follows: TGCAGTGCTTACCGCGGGGTAGCGGGGTACGAGCAGTACTTC.

This clonotype was detected a few times. The genes are TRBV29-1 and TRBJ2-1, with 8 nucleotides matching TRBD1. The CDR3 has 12 amino acids. The germline CDR1 and CDR2 sequences are SQVTM and ANQGSEA. J was trimmed by 14 bases and V by 6 bases; bases with no gene match: 12. The chain's CDR3 is CSVETLQGAEFF. The CDR3 bases are TGCAGCGTAGAAACACTTCAGGGGGCTGAGTTCTTC.

The chain joins TRBV6-2 or TRBV6-3 to TRBJ1-5; D unresolved. Trimming took off 0 bases at V and 2 bases at J, with 8 bases between the two ends. There are 15 residues in the CDR3. Germline-derived CDR1 and CDR2 are MNHEY and SVGEGT. The CDR3 region is CASSYSGRGNQPQHF. The DNA of the CDR3 is TGTGCCAGCAGTTACTCCGGACGGGGCAATCAGCCCCAGCATTTT.